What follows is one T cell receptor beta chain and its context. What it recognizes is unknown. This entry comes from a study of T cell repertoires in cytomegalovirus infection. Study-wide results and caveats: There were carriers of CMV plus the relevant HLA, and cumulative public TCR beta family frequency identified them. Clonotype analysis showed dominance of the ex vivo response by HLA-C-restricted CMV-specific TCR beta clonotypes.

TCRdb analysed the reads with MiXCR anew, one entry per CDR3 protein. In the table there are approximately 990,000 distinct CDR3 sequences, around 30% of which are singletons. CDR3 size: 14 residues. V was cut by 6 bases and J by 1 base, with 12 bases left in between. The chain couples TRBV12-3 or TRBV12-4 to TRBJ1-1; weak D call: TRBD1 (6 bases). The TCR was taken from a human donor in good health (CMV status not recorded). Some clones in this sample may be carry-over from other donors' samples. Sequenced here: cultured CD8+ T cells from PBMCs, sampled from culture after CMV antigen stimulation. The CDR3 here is CASSQRGENTEAFF. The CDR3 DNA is TGTGCCAGCAGCCAAAGGGGGGAGAACACTGAAGCTTTCTTT.